Listed below are T cell receptor beta chains from one sample, sequenced in a study of T cells of healthy individuals. Via MiXCR, TCRdb re-called the 5' RACE reads, giving one row per CDR3 protein. Here the sample spans 60,000 to 75,000 distinct CDR3 sequences, roughly 16% being singletons. These receptors were obtained from a human donor in good health. The CDR3 runs from the conserved cysteine through the conserved F or W. Fields, in order: CDR3 protein, CDR3 DNA, D gene, V gene, clone size, J gene. A D gene is named only where the DNA matches it firmly. Expanded clones get a size class; other rows say once, few or many, or leave the size out.

CDR3: CASSFTDRGRDDNEQFF
DNA: TGCGCCAGCAGCTTCACGGACAGGGGGCGCGACGACAATGAGCAGTTCTTC
D: TRBD1
V: TRBV5-1
size: NA
J: TRBJ2-1

CDR3: CASSQTGTGFGGLSIQYF
DNA: TGCGCCAGCAGCCAGACCGGGACAGGGTTTGGTGGATTAAGCATTCAGTACTTC
D: TRBD1
V: TRBV4-1
size: many
J: TRBJ2-4

CDR3: CASSQDPMAGANVLTF
DNA: TGTGCCAGCAGCCAAGATCCCATGGCTGGGGCCAACGTCCTGACTTTC
D: NA
V: TRBV3-1
size: NA
J: TRBJ2-6

CDR3: CASSLPPSTDTQYF
DNA: TGTGCCAGCAGTCTGCCCCCGTCCACAGATACGCAGTATTTT
D: NA
V: TRBV12-3/TRBV12-4
size: once
J: TRBJ2-3

CDR3: CASSRTNRRDKNIQYF
DNA: TGTGCCAGCAGCCGAACAAACAGGAGGGACAAAAACATTCAGTACTTC
D: NA
V: TRBV14
size: many
J: TRBJ2-4

CDR3: CASSSAPGTEGTDTQYF
DNA: TGTGCCAGCAGCTCTGCCCCCGGGACAGAGGGCACAGATACGCAGTATTTT
D: TRBD1
V: TRBV7-9
size: NA
J: TRBJ2-3

CDR3: CASSWVGDSNQPQHF
DNA: TGTGCCAGCAGTTGGGTGGGGGATAGCAATCAGCCCCAGCATTTT
D: NA
V: TRBV12-3/TRBV12-4
size: many
J: TRBJ1-5

CDR3: CAISPHPGWNQPEAFF
DNA: TGTGCCATCAGTCCTCATCCAGGGTGGAACCAACCTGAAGCTTTCTTT
D: NA
V: TRBV10-3
size: few
J: TRBJ1-1

CDR3: CASSTTPGLLKTFHQETQYF
DNA: TGTGCCAGCAGTACCACTCCGGGACTACTTAAGACTTTCCACCAAGAGACCCAGTACTTC
D: TRBD2
V: TRBV2
size: NA
J: TRBJ2-5

CDR3: CASSDLPQPQHF
DNA: TGTGCCAGCAGTGACCTCCCGCAGCCCCAGCATTTT
D: NA
V: TRBV12-3/TRBV12-4
size: many
J: TRBJ1-5

CDR3: CASSLEGQARNSPLHF
DNA: TGTGCCAGCAGTTTAGAGGGACAGGCTAGGAATTCACCCCTCCACTTT
D: TRBD1
V: TRBV27
size: few
J: TRBJ1-6

CDR3: CASSQPGPRYNSPLHF
DNA: TGCGCCAGCAGCCAGCCCGGGCCGAGATATAATTCACCCCTCCACTTT
D: NA
V: TRBV4-1
size: many
J: TRBJ1-6

CDR3: CASSPGQYEANEKLFF
DNA: TGCGCCAGCAGCCCCGGACAGTACGAGGCTAATGAAAAACTGTTTTTT
D: NA
V: TRBV5-1
size: many
J: TRBJ1-4

CDR3: CASSHSSGATYNEQFF
DNA: TGTGCCAGCAGTCACTCCTCAGGGGCCACCTACAATGAGCAGTTCTTC
D: NA
V: TRBV28
size: many
J: TRBJ2-1

CDR3: CSARDVRLADTGELFF
DNA: TGCAGTGCTAGAGATGTTCGGCTAGCGGACACCGGGGAGCTGTTTTTT
D: TRBD2
V: TRBV20-1
size: few
J: TRBJ2-2

CDR3: CATWGVTGGSYNEQFF
DNA: TGTGCCACATGGGGGGTAACCGGGGGCTCCTACAATGAGCAGTTCTTC
D: NA
V: TRBV27
size: NA
J: TRBJ2-1

CDR3: CSVSGPGGVLTF
DNA: TGCAGTGTATCTGGGCCTGGGGGCGTCCTGACTTTC
D: NA
V: TRBV20-1
size: many
J: TRBJ2-6

CDR3: CASSLVGFKDTQYF
DNA: TGTGCCAGCAGTTTAGTAGGGTTTAAAGATACGCAGTATTTT
D: NA
V: TRBV27
size: many
J: TRBJ2-3

CDR3: CASSLDGTGNGYTF
DNA: TGCGCCAGCAGCTTGGATGGGACAGGGAATGGCTACACCTTC
D: TRBD1
V: TRBV5-1
size: NA
J: TRBJ1-2

CDR3: CASSKAVTGKGDEQYF
DNA: TGTGCCAGCAGCAAAGCAGTGACAGGGAAGGGGGACGAGCAGTACTTC
D: NA
V: TRBV21-1
size: many
J: TRBJ2-7

CDR3: CASSPYRLETQYF
DNA: TGCGCCAGCAGCCCCTATCGATTAGAGACCCAGTACTTC
D: NA
V: TRBV4-1
size: NA
J: TRBJ2-5

CDR3: CASSQRPGLAPIIADTQYF
DNA: TGTGCCAGCAGCCAAAGACCGGGACTAGCTCCTATAATCGCGGATACGCAGTATTTT
D: TRBD2
V: TRBV3-1
size: many
J: TRBJ2-3

CDR3: CASSQAGAVNEQFF
DNA: TGTGCCAGCAGCCAAGCGGGAGCGGTCAATGAGCAGTTCTTC
D: NA
V: TRBV14
size: few
J: TRBJ2-1

CDR3: CSAMTQGMKTQYF
DNA: TGCAGTGCTATGACCCAGGGGATGAAGACCCAGTACTTC
D: NA
V: TRBV20-1
size: many
J: TRBJ2-5

CDR3: CSVEDKAGSINGYTF
DNA: TGCAGCGTTGAAGATAAAGCAGGATCGATTAATGGCTACACCTTC
D: NA
V: TRBV29-1
size: few
J: TRBJ1-2

CDR3: CASSVAEYEQYF
DNA: TGTGCCAGCTCAGTCGCGGAGTACGAGCAGTACTTC
D: NA
V: TRBV18
size: many
J: TRBJ2-7

CDR3: CASNFNRDSQETQYF
DNA: TGTGCCAGCAACTTTAACCGGGACTCCCAAGAGACCCAGTACTTC
D: NA
V: TRBV5-4
size: many
J: TRBJ2-5

CDR3: CASSQGQLYGYTF
DNA: TGTGCCAGCAGCCAGGGGCAGCTCTATGGCTACACCTTC
D: NA
V: TRBV7-3
size: many
J: TRBJ1-2

CDR3: CASSRAGVSYEQYF
DNA: TGTGCCAGCAGTCGGGCCGGGGTCTCCTACGAGCAGTACTTC
D: NA
V: TRBV7-9
size: many
J: TRBJ2-7

CDR3: CASSLAYEQYF
DNA: TGTGCCAGCAGCTTGGCTTACGAGCAGTACTTC
D: NA
V: TRBV5-5
size: many
J: TRBJ2-7

CDR3: CASSFRRGEETQYF
DNA: TGCGCCAGCAGCTTCAGAAGGGGAGAAGAGACCCAGTACTTC
D: NA
V: TRBV5-1
size: many
J: TRBJ2-5

CDR3: CASSLRLEETQYF
DNA: TGTGCCAGCAGCTTAAGGCTGGAGGAGACCCAGTACTTC
D: NA
V: TRBV7-3
size: NA
J: TRBJ2-5

CDR3: CASSLDGGWNEQFF
DNA: TGCGCCAGCAGCTTGGATGGGGGCTGGAATGAGCAGTTCTTC
D: NA
V: TRBV5-1
size: few
J: TRBJ2-1

CDR3: CSARGGSTGELFF
DNA: TGCAGTGCTAGAGGGGGGAGCACCGGGGAGCTGTTTTTT
D: NA
V: TRBV20-1
size: many
J: TRBJ2-2

CDR3: CASSFTTGTGNEKLFF
DNA: TGCGCCAGCAGCTTCACAACCGGGACAGGGAATGAAAAACTGTTTTTT
D: TRBD1
V: TRBV5-1
size: NA
J: TRBJ1-4

CDR3: CASSLVQPRDINYEQYF
DNA: TGTGCCAGCAGCTTGGTCCAGCCCCGGGACATTAACTACGAGCAGTACTTC
D: NA
V: TRBV11-3
size: NA
J: TRBJ2-7

CDR3: CASSPSGHTGNTIYF
DNA: TGTGCCAGCAGTCCCTCAGGACATACTGGAAACACCATATATTTT
D: NA
V: TRBV12-3/TRBV12-4
size: NA
J: TRBJ1-3

CDR3: CASSPPGRGSGYTF
DNA: TGTGCCAGCAGCCCTCCGGGCCGAGGAAGTGGCTACACCTTC
D: NA
V: TRBV7-2
size: many
J: TRBJ1-2

CDR3: CASSLRIGTGPDTEAFF
DNA: TGTGCCAGCAGCTTACGGATAGGGACAGGTCCGGATACTGAAGCTTTCTTT
D: TRBD1
V: TRBV7-9
size: NA
J: TRBJ1-1

CDR3: CASSFPRESYEQYF
DNA: TGTGCCAGCAGCTTTCCGAGGGAGTCCTACGAGCAGTACTTC
D: NA
V: TRBV7-9
size: few
J: TRBJ2-7

CDR3: CASSYGSSNQPQHF
DNA: TGTGCCAGCAGTTACGGGAGTAGCAATCAGCCCCAGCATTTT
D: NA
V: TRBV6-2/TRBV6-3
size: few
J: TRBJ1-5

CDR3: CASSPGLGIEAFF
DNA: TGTGCCAGCAGCCCAGGGCTTGGGATTGAAGCTTTCTTT
D: NA
V: TRBV2
size: many
J: TRBJ1-1

CDR3: CSARGGVGTTQYF
DNA: TGCAGTGCTAGAGGCGGGGTCGGTACGACCCAGTACTTC
D: NA
V: TRBV20-1
size: medium-sized
J: TRBJ2-5

CDR3: CASSGSGDLAEQYF
DNA: TGTGCCAGCAGCGGTAGTGGGGACCTAGCCGAGCAGTACTTC
D: NA
V: TRBV7-9
size: NA
J: TRBJ2-7

CDR3: CASSYSVGAGNEQYF
DNA: TGTGCCAGCAGTTACTCTGTAGGGGCAGGGAACGAGCAGTACTTC
D: NA
V: TRBV6-5
size: NA
J: TRBJ2-7

CDR3: CASSLGGGGEQFF
DNA: TGTGCCAGCAGCTTAGGGGGAGGGGGTGAGCAGTTCTTC
D: NA
V: TRBV7-9
size: few
J: TRBJ2-1

CDR3: CASSEVRGPREQFF
DNA: TGTGCCAGCAGTGAGGTCAGGGGGCCTAGGGAGCAGTTCTTC
D: TRBD1
V: TRBV2
size: few
J: TRBJ2-1

CDR3: CASSWGAGKNIQYF
DNA: TGCGCCAGCAGCTGGGGGGCAGGCAAAAACATTCAGTACTTC
D: NA
V: TRBV5-1
size: few
J: TRBJ2-4